Below, one TCR beta chain is given with its context. Its antigen is as yet unknown. This sample was included in a study of shared clonotypes between healthy human individuals. Study details: Three CD4 naive, three CD4 memory, two CD8 naive and one CD8 memory plate were used per donor.

Each cell subset's genomic DNA was divided evenly among several immunoSEQ plates. The sorted-subset replicate PCRs were given around 200 ng DNA, which is 30,000 to 35,000 T cell genomes. Data came from immunoSEQ multiplex PCR; TCRdb stores just in-frame clones and leaves some out. The sample yields approximately 1,000,000 clones, about 80% seen once. Notes on the study in general: The sharing of 4.5% to 5.5% of naive CD4 clonotypes was seen across a few donors.

Germline CDR1 is LGHNA and CDR2 is YNFKEQ. The CDR3 loop spans 14 amino acids. V lost 0 bases to trimming and J lost 5 bases, with 10 bases between them. The sample was memory CD4+ T cells from PBMCs. The subset was: CD45RA-negative fraction. The chain uses TRBV4-2 and TRBJ1-1; D uncertain. The sequence came from a man in his late teens or twenties in good health. Some clones in this sample may be carry-over from other donors' samples. Here the CDR3 DNA reads TGTGCCAGCAGCCAAGAACCAGGTGGGACTGAAGCTTTCTTT. Residues: CASSQEPGGTEAFF.